The 11 T cell receptor beta chains below all came from one sample that was sequenced in a study of TIL therapy for anti-PD-1-resistant metastatic lung cancer. Sequencing used immunoSEQ v3. Method: immunoSEQ multiplex PCR; TCRdb's copy keeps in-frame clones and lacks some. The sample lists 35,000 to 55,000 clones; around 80% were seen once. Time point noted: pre-treatment sample, taken before nivolumab and TIL therapy. Material: blood, obtained at baseline. The receptors were sampled from a man aged 70 or older with non-small cell lung cancer.

The chain combines TRBV29-1 with TRBJ2-3; tentative D call: TRBD2 (5 bases). CDR1 SQVTM and CDR2 ANQGSEA come from the germline V gene. The ends were cut back, 4 bases at V and 2 bases at J, with 10 bases in the middle. The CDR3 is made up of 13 amino acids. The CDR3 DNA reads as TGCAGCGTTGCAGGAGCGGACACAGATACGCAGTATTTT. It encodes CSVAGADTDTQYF.

CDR3 coding DNA: TGTGCCAGCAGCTCCCGGGACAGGGGTAATCAGCCCCAGCATTTT. Translation gives CASSSRDRGNQPQHF. V is TRBV7-2 and J is TRBJ1-5; 10 bases match TRBD1. J gave up 4 bases and V 4 bases, and 4 bases lay outside the gene matches. This CDR3 spans 15 amino acids. CDR1 SGHTA and CDR2 FQGNSA come from the germline V gene.

The chain employs TRBV10-3 and TRBJ1-2; TRBD1 agrees at 9 bases. V lost 6 bases to trimming and J lost 8 bases; unmatched junction nucleotides: 16. Germline V gene lookup returns CDR1 ENHRY and CDR2 SYGVKD. The CDR3 extends over 16 amino acids. The CDR3 DNA reads TGTGCCATCAGCCCAGGACAGGGGACCGCAGTAAGCGGCTACACCTTC. This sequence encodes CAISPGQGTAVSGYTF.

This clone was observed a handful of times. The V call is TRBV11-2, the J call TRBJ1-4; D possibly corresponds to TRBD1 (5 bases). V was pared by 5 bases and J by 0 bases, with 10 bases between. CDR3 length: 15 residues. CDR1 SGHAT and CDR2 FQNNGV come from the germline V gene. The CDR3 nucleotides read TGTGCCAGCAGCCCCGACAGAGCAACTAATGAAAAACTGTTTTTT. This gives the protein CASSPDRATNEKLFF.

This chain joins TRBV11-3 and TRBJ2-3, with 8 bases fitting TRBD2. With V trimmed by 6 bases and J by 0 bases, 8 bases remained unmatched. Germline V gene data show CDR1 as SGHNT and CDR2 as YENEEA. The length of the CDR3 is 16 residues. The CDR3 region has the DNA TGTGCCAGCAGTTCGGGAGGGGGATTTAGCACAGATACGCAGTATTTT. It yields the protein CASSSGGGFSTDTQYF. Complete variable domain (other parts from reference TRBV11-3 and TRBJ2-3): EAGVVQSPRYKIIEKKQPVAFWCNPISGHNTLYWYLQNLGQGPELLIRYENEEAVDDSQLPKDRFSAERLKGVDSTLKIQPAELGDSAVYLCASSSGGGFSTDTQYFGPGTRLTVL.

The chain is built from TRBV5-8 and TRBJ1-1; unclear D gene. CDR3 length equals 14 residues. The germline V gene has CDR1 SGHTS and CDR2 YDEGEE. V lost 0 bases to trimming and J lost 1 base, with 7 bases between them. This chain's CDR3 is CASSLATSNTEAFF. The CDR3 region has the DNA TGTGCCAGCAGCTTGGCTACATCGAACACTGAAGCTTTCTTT.

This clone was counted only a few times. DNA for the CDR3: TGTGCCAGCAGCCTGGTCCGACAGGTCGGGACCGGGGAGCTGTTTTTT. Its protein is CASSLVRQVGTGELFF. This chain uses TRBV28 with TRBJ2-2; the D gene is possibly TRBD1 (6 bases). Germline-derived CDR1 and CDR2 are MDHEN and SYDVKM. The CDR3 is 16 residues long. The V and J ends lost 6 bases and 5 bases respectively, with 19 bases between them.

This clone has just a few counts. The rearrangement uses TRBV4-1 and TRBJ2-7, with no clear D. Trimming pared 0 bases from V and 4 bases from J, leaving 16 bases between. CDR1 MGHRA and CDR2 YSYEKL come from the germline V gene. The CDR3 totals 16 residues. The CDR3 loop reads CASSQDFAATGYEQYF. In nucleotides, the CDR3 is TGCGCCAGCAGCCAAGATTTCGCGGCTACGGGTTACGAGCAGTACTTC.

V gene TRBV19 combines with J gene TRBJ2-5, with 9 bases that match TRBD2. After removal of 5 bases from V and 5 bases from J, the junction contained 6 bases not matched to a gene. Germline loops: CDR1 LNHDA, CDR2 SQIVND (reference sequence). This CDR3 is 14 amino acids long. CDR3 sequence reads: CASSLAGEEETQYF. CDR3 coding DNA: TGTGCCAGTAGTTTAGCGGGAGAGGAGGAGACCCAGTACTTC.

This clone was counted a few times. This chain uses TRBV7-2 with TRBJ2-1, with D possibly matching TRBD2 (6 bases). CDR1 and CDR2 (germline): SGHTA, FQGNSA. The germline V and J ends were trimmed by 3 bases and 1 base, with 10 bases remaining between them. This CDR3 comprises 15 residues. CDR3 in DNA: TGTGCCAGCAGCTTGACGCGGGATTCCTACAATGAGCAGTTCTTC. Its protein product is CASSLTRDSYNEQFF.

The V gene is TRBV2, the J gene TRBJ1-1; D remains unclear. The V and J ends lost 6 bases and 1 base respectively, with 9 bases between them. CDR3 length: 13 residues. Germline CDR1 reads SNHLY; CDR2 reads FYNNEI. The DNA of the CDR3 is TGTGCCAGCAGAAACGACCAGAACACTGAAGCTTTCTTT. The encoded protein is CASRNDQNTEAFF.